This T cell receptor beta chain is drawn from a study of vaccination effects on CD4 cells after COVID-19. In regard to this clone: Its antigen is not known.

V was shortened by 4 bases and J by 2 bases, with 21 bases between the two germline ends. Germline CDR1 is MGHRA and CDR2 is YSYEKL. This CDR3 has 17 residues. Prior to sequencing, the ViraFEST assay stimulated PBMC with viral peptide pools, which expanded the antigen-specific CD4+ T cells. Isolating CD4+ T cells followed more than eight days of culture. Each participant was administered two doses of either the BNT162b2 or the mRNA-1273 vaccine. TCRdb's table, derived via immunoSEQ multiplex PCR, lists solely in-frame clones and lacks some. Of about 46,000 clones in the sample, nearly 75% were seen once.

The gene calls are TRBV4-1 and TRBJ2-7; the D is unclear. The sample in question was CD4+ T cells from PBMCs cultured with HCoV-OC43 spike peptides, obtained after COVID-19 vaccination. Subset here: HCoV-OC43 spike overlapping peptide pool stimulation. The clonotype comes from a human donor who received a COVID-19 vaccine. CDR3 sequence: CASSLNRRTDATYEQYF. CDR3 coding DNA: TGCGCCAGCAGCCTAAACCGTCGGACGGATGCTACCTACGAGCAGTACTTC.